What follows is one T cell receptor (beta chain) and its context. Its antigen is still unknown. In germline, CDR1 is SGHVS, CDR2 FNYEAQ. The ends were cut back, 1 base at V and 0 bases at J, with 9 bases in the middle. The CDR3 extends over 15 amino acids. Documented time point: week 35, safety follow-up. Vaccinated patients received 300 ug of mutant IDH1 20-mer peptide per dose, with topical imiquimod. The source of the sample is a study of a mutant IDH1 vaccine in newly diagnosed glioma. About the study: Earlier care involved radiotherapy, temozolomide, or both, and the majority received both. Week 35 held visit V12, while week 47 held visit V13.

The table came from immunoSEQ multiplex PCR; TCRdb's copy has only in-frame clones and leaves some out. This table has about 54,000 clones, around four fifths appearing once. The gene calls are TRBV7-6 and TRBJ1-1; no reliable D call. Sequences were derived from PBMCs, sampled from a glioma patient whose treatment included an IDH1 peptide vaccine. The receptor was isolated from a woman aged 18-30 years with glioma. The CDR3 loop is CASSLVPGVNTEAFF. CDR3 coding DNA: TGTGCCAGCAGCTTAGTCCCCGGCGTGAACACTGAAGCTTTCTTT.